This TCR beta chain was recorded in a study of response to subunit inactivated influenza vaccine. Whole-study findings and limits: That few new T cells are recruited by each seasonal influenza vaccination was the authors' suggestion.

V lost 2 bases and J lost 1; bases outside the gene matches: 5. Germline assignment: CDR1 LGHNT and CDR2 FRNRAP. CDR3 length: 15 amino acids. The sample holds a few counts of this clonotype. What it binds is unknown. MiXCR, applied by TCRdb to the RT-PCR reads, yields one record per CDR3 protein. The table includes about half a million distinct CDR3 sequences, around 8% detected once. This chain uses TRBV12-5 with TRBJ2-7; TRBD1 agrees at 7 bases. The specimen comprised PBMCs from blood, sampled less than 30 months after vaccination. This clonotype originated in a man aged 50-75 years who received an inactivated influenza vaccine. CDR3 sequence: CASGLTDRRSYEQYF. CDR3 in DNA: TGTGCTAGTGGTTTGACGGACAGGCGGTCCTACGAGCAGTACTTC.